This TCR beta chain originates from a study of PD-1 blockade in classical Hodgkin lymphoma. Sequenced by immunoSEQ multiplex PCR; TCRdb stores in-frame clones only, minus some. The profile covers some 30,000 clones, with approximately 85% appearing a single time and about 17% taken by the ten largest. Trimming removed 5 bases at V and 3 bases at J, with 18 bases between. CDR1 and CDR2 from the germline V gene are SGHRS and YFSETQ. CDR3 size: 15 residues. Noted time point: cycle 4 day 1 (C4D1), after more than five weeks of nivolumab. Every patient relapsed after autologous stem cell transplantation, and brentuximab vedotin exposure varied.

The TCR was taken from a human donor with classical Hodgkin lymphoma. The chain couples TRBV5-1 to TRBJ2-7; maybe TRBD1 (6 bases). The sample in question was peripheral blood mononuclear cells (PBMCs), obtained before the fourth cycle of nivolumab. Here the CDR3 DNA reads TGCGCCAGCAGGCGTGAGGGACAAACGAACTACGAGCAGTACTTC. Its translation: CASRREGQTNYEQYF.